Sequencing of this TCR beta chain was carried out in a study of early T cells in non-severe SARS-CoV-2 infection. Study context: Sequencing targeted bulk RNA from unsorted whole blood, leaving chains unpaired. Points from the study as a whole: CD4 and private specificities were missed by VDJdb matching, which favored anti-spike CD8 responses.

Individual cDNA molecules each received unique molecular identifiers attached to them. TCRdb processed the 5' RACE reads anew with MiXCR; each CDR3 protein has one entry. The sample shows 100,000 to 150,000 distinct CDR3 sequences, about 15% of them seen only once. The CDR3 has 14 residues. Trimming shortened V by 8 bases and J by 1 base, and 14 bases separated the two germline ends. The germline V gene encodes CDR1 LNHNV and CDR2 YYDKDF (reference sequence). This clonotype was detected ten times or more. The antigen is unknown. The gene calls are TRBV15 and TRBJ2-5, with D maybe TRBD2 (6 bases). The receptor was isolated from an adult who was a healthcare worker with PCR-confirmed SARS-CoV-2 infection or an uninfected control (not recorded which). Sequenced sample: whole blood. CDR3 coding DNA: TGTGCCACCCTAAAGCGGGCGATCCAAGAGACCCAGTACTTC. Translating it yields CATLKRAIQETQYF.